This T cell receptor (beta chain) was documented in a study of liver allograft versus peripheral blood T cells. Study at large: Comparative analysis was performed on T cell receptor repertoires from transplanted livers and from recipients' peripheral blood. General study findings and limits: It was reported that the T cell receptor repertoires found inside liver allografts differed from those that were detected in peripheral blood.

TCRdb independently ran MiXCR on the reads; one entry per CDR3 protein. The data show about 13,000 distinct CDR3 sequences, with 15% to 20% seen just once and 13% held by the top ten. Trimming cost V 0 bases and J 8 bases; bases outside gene matches: 9. CDR1 is MNHNY and CDR2 is SVGAGI in the germline V gene (reference sequence). This CDR3 region has 15 residues. This clonotype came up many times. What it recognizes is unknown. The TCR sequence derives from a human patient who had a liver transplant. The graft donor may account for some of the T cells. This rearrangement joins TRBV6-6 to TRBJ1-2; 7 bases fit TRBD1. The CDR3 bases are TGTGCCAGCAGTTACTCGAATGATCGACAGGGCGGCTACACCTTC. It encodes CASSYSNDRQGGYTF.